These 5 T cell receptor beta chains were all obtained from the same sample, sequenced in a study of T cells after posttransplantation cyclophosphamide. Busulfan-fludarabine conditioning, marrow transplant, and cyclophosphamide on days +3 and +4 were administered. The table came from immunoSEQ multiplex PCR; TCRdb's copy has only in-frame clones and leaves some out. Of 12,000 or so clones detected, approximately 90% appear once; the ten largest clones hold around 4%. The sample here was PBMCs, taken after allogeneic stem cell transplant with posttransplant cyclophosphamide. The origin of the receptors is a female patient aged 25-39 years who received an allogeneic stem cell transplant from an unrelated donor, was CMV-positive, and had no GVHD. Among the T cells, some may be from the graft donor.

The chain links TRBV9 to TRBJ2-5, with D maybe TRBD2 (6 bases). Germline V gene lookup returns CDR1 SGDLS and CDR2 YYNGEE. The CDR3 spans 16 residues. Trimming stripped 1 base from V and 0 bases from J, with 13 bases between. CDR3 sequence: CASSVHGTSYQETQYF. The CDR3 DNA reads TGTGCCAGCAGCGTACACGGGACTTCGTACCAAGAGACCCAGTACTTC.

The J gene is TRBJ2-7, the V gene TRBV7-9; D might be TRBD2 (6 bases). The CDR3 contains 15 residues. V was clipped by 5 bases and J by 0 bases, with 14 bases between them. Germline loops: CDR1 SEHNR, CDR2 FQNEAQ (reference sequence). For the CDR3, the DNA is TGTGCCAGCAGCGGTCTGGGGGGAAGCTCCTACGAGCAGTACTTC. As protein: CASSGLGGSSYEQYF.

The chain uses TRBV12-5 and TRBJ1-1; D is possibly TRBD1 (6 bases). Germline V gene data show CDR1 as LGHNT and CDR2 as FRNRAP. The CDR3 contains 13 residues. V lost 7 bases and J 8 bases, leaving 17 bases between the germline ends. The CDR3 nucleotides are TGTGCTAGTGAGTCAGGGGATAAGGACGAAGCTTTCTTT. This encodes CASESGDKDEAFF.

The chain employs TRBV19 and TRBJ1-2; D not resolved. This CDR3 contains 15 residues. The V gene lost 4 bases and the J gene lost 3 bases, with 15 bases spanning the gap. Germline V gene data show CDR1 as LNHDA and CDR2 as SQIVND (reference sequence). Written as DNA, the CDR3 is TGTGCCAGTAGTACCCGGCCCACAGATTACTATGGCTACACCTTC. It is translated as CASSTRPTDYYGYTF. The variable domain in full, with the rest retrieved from reference TRBV19 and TRBJ1-2, is DGGITQSPKYLFRKEGQNVTLSCEQNLNHDAMYWYRQDPGQGLRLIYYSQIVNDFQKGDIAEGYSVSREKKESFPLTVTSAQKNPTAFYLCASSTRPTDYYGYTFGSGTRLTVV.

In its sample, this clone was seen once. The chain uses TRBV11-3 and TRBJ2-2; D unclear. Germline V gene data show CDR1 as SGHNT and CDR2 as YENEEA. This CDR3 is built from 12 residues. Between the trimmed V and J ends, which lost 5 bases and 8 bases, there was a span of 9 bases. The CDR3 sequence: CASSPSSGELFF. CDR3 in DNA: TGTGCCAGCAGCCCCTCGTCGGGGGAGCTGTTTTTT.